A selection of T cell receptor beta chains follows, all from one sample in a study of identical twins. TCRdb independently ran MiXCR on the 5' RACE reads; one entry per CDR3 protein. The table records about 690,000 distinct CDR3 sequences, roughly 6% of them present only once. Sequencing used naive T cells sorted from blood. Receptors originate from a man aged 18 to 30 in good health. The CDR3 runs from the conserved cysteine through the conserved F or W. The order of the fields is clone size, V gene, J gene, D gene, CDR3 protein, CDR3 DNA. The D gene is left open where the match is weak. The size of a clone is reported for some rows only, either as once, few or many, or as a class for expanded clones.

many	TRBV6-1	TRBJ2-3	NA	CASSEILQTGADTQYF	TGTGCCAGCAGTGAAATTTTGCAGACCGGGGCAGATACGCAGTATTTT
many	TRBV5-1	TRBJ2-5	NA	CASSFLAEGNGETQYF	TGCGCCAGCAGCTTCTTGGCCGAGGGGAACGGAGAGACCCAGTACTTC
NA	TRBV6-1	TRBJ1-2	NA	CASSEAMSGRNYGYTF	TGTGCCAGCAGTGAAGCGATGAGTGGGAGAAACTATGGCTACACCTTC
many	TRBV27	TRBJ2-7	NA	CASSPRGAEAYEQYF	TGTGCCAGCAGTCCTCGGGGGGCCGAGGCCTACGAGCAGTACTTC
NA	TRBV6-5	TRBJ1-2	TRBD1	CASSSLGQGAWGYTF	TGTGCCAGCAGTTCCCTAGGACAGGGGGCGTGGGGCTACACCTTC
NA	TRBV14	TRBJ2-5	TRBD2	CASSQLGGIAQETQYF	TGTGCCAGCAGCCAACTGGGAGGGATTGCACAAGAGACCCAGTACTTC
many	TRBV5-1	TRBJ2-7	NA	CASTSGDRSPYEQYF	TGCGCCAGCACCTCTGGTGACAGGAGTCCCTACGAGCAGTACTTC
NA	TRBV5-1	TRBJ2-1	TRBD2	CASSFGGGLASNEQFF	TGCGCCAGCAGCTTCGGTGGGGGACTAGCTTCCAATGAGCAGTTCTTC
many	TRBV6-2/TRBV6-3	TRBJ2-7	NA	CASSRHYEQYF	TGTGCCAGCAGTCGACATTACGAGCAGTACTTC
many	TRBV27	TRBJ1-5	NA	CASSPYRDPGINQPQHF	TGTGCCAGCAGTCCGTACAGGGACCCGGGAATTAATCAGCCCCAGCATTTT
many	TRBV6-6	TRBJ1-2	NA	CASSYQNYGYTF	TGTGCCAGCAGTTACCAGAACTATGGCTACACCTTC
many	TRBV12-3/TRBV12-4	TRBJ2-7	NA	CASSTNHYEQYF	TGTGCCAGCAGTACCAACCACTACGAGCAGTACTTC
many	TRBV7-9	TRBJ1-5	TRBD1	CASSSGGVYQPQHF	TGTGCCAGCAGCTCAGGGGGCGTCTACCAGCCCCAGCATTTT
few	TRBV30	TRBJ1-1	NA	CAWSPSNDRNTEAFF	TGTGCCTGGAGTCCCTCAAACGACAGGAACACTGAAGCTTTCTTT
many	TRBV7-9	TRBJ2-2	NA	CASSSDKNTGELFF	TGTGCCAGCAGCTCGGACAAGAACACCGGGGAGCTGTTTTTT
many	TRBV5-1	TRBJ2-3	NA	CASSLTEPSTDTQYF	TGCGCCAGCAGCCTGACAGAGCCAAGCACAGATACGCAGTATTTT
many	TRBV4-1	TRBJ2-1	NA	CASSQERLAAREQFF	TGCGCCAGCAGCCAAGAGAGGTTAGCCGCCAGGGAGCAGTTCTTC
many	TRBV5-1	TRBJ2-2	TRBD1	CASSQLTGPSSNTGELFF	TGCGCCAGCAGCCAACTGACAGGGCCCAGTTCCAACACCGGGGAGCTGTTTTTT
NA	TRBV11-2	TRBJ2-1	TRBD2	CASSKNGGTSGFYNEQFF	TGTGCCAGCAGCAAAAATGGAGGGACTAGCGGATTCTACAATGAGCAGTTCTTC
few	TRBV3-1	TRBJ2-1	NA	CASSQDPTVPEQFF	TGTGCCAGCAGCCAAGATCCCACTGTCCCCGAGCAGTTCTTC
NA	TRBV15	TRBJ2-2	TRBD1	CATSRDRVGELFF	TGTGCCACCAGCAGGGACAGGGTTGGGGAGCTGTTTTTT
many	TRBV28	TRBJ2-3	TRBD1	CASESPADRGTDTQYF	TGTGCCAGCGAGTCCCCGGCGGACAGGGGCACAGATACGCAGTATTTT
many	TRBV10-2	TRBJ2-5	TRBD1	CASRGAFTGTGKETQYF	TGCGCCAGCAGAGGTGCCTTCACCGGGACAGGGAAAGAGACCCAGTACTTC
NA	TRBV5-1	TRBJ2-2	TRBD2	CASTGTSGRTGELFF	TGCGCCAGCACCGGGACTAGCGGGAGGACCGGGGAGCTGTTTTTT
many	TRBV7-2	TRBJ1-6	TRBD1	CASSLVSKGASSPLHF	TGTGCCAGCAGCTTAGTTTCAAAGGGGGCGAGTTCACCCCTCCACTTT
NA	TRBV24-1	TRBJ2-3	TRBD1	CATGGQGPTDTQYF	TGTGCCACCGGAGGACAGGGTCCCACAGATACGCAGTATTTT
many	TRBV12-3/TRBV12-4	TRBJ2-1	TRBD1	CASSLDLKPGQGEFF	TGTGCCAGCAGTTTAGATTTGAAACCGGGACAGGGTGAGTTCTTC
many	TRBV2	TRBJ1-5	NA	CASSIPQGGEEQPQHF	TGTGCCAGCAGTATCCCCCAGGGAGGGGAGGAACAGCCCCAGCATTTT
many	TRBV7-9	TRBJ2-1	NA	CASRNPGTETPNEQFF	TGTGCCAGCAGGAACCCCGGGACTGAAACTCCCAATGAGCAGTTCTTC
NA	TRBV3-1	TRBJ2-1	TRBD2	CASSQDIPGLADNEQFF	TGTGCCAGCAGCCAAGATATTCCGGGACTAGCGGACAATGAGCAGTTCTTC
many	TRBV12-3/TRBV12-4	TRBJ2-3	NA	CASSLQGSSTDTQYF	TGTGCCAGCAGTCTCCAGGGTTCTAGCACAGATACGCAGTATTTT
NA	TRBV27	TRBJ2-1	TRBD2	CASSLIGLAGGSSYNEQFF	TGTGCCAGCAGTTTAATCGGGCTAGCGGGAGGGAGCTCCTACAATGAGCAGTTCTTC
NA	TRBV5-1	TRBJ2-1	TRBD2	CASSGTSGSAYNEQFF	TGCGCCAGCAGCGGAACTAGCGGGAGCGCCTACAATGAGCAGTTCTTC
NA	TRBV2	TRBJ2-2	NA	CASSEAQTAELFF	TGTGCCAGCAGTGAAGCCCAGACCGCTGAGCTGTTTTTT
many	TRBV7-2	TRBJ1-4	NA	CASSLVDFGEKLFF	TGTGCCAGCAGCTTAGTGGATTTCGGAGAAAAACTGTTTTTT
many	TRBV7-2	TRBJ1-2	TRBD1	CASSPATGVGGYTF	TGTGCCAGCAGCCCCGCGACAGGGGTGGGTGGCTACACCTTC
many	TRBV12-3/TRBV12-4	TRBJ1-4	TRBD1	CASSSPGQGNEKLFF	TGTGCCAGCAGTTCCCCCGGACAGGGCAATGAAAAACTGTTTTTT
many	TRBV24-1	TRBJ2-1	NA	CATSGLDEQFF	TGTGCCACCAGTGGCCTCGATGAGCAGTTCTTC